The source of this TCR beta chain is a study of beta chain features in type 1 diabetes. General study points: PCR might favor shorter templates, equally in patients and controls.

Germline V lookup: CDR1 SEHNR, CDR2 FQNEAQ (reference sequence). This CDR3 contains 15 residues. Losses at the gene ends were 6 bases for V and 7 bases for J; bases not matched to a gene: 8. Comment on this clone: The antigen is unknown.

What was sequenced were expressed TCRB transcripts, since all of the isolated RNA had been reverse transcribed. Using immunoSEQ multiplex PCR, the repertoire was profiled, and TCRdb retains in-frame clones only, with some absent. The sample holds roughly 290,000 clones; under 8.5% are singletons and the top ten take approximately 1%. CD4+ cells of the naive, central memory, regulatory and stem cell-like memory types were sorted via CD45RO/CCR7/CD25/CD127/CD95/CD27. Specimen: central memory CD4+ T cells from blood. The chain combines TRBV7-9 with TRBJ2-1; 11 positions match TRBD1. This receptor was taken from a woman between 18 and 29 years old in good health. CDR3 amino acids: CASSYTGTGGNEQFF. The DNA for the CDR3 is TGTGCCAGCAGTTACACCGGGACAGGGGGTAATGAGCAGTTCTTC.